The entry below gives a single T cell receptor beta chain sequence along with its context. The antigen remains undetermined. This sample is drawn from a study of Ad26.COV2.S vaccination and SARS-CoV-2 variants. Study-wide results and caveats: Vaccine recipients and placebo recipients showed similar non-spike TCR breadth.

Treatment: roughly 18 received Ad26.COV2.S at low or high dose, single or two shots; about 5 received placebo; per-sample allocation not given. The samples were gathered on day 63 after the first injection of vaccine or placebo. Assay: immunoSEQ multiplex PCR; the TCRdb copy retains only in-frame clones and omits some. The sample yields a few hundred thousand clones, around 86% seen once. CDR1 is LGHNA, CDR2 YNFKEQ, per germline. Trimming at V came to 4 bases and at J to 6 bases, leaving 11 bases not matched to a gene. CDR3 length equals 16 residues. This chain joins TRBV4-2 and TRBJ2-1; 8 bases are a match to TRBD1. This TCR derives from a person between 18 and 65 years old who received the Ad26.COV2.S COVID-19 vaccine or a placebo. The sample consisted of peripheral blood, taken in a trial of Ad26.COV2.S vaccine versus placebo. The CDR3 reads CASSPHGQGRGNEQFF. Written as DNA, the CDR3 is TGTGCCAGCAGCCCTCACGGACAGGGCAGGGGCAATGAGCAGTTCTTC.